One and the same sample provided the 22 T cell receptor beta chains below, sequenced in a study of vaccination and CD4 T cells after COVID-19. The treatment denotes: roughly 10-day PBMC culture with coronavirus spike peptide pools or control peptides (ViraFEST assay). Before the COVID-19 pandemic (2011-2018), CD4+ T cells were obtained from the unexposed donor. These receptors' targets are unknown. CD4+ T cells that had been cultured provided DNA sequenced with the Oncomine TCR Beta short-read assay. Genomic DNA was isolated from cultured CD4+ T cells. TCRdb re-called the PCR reads with MiXCR, one entry per CDR3 protein. The sample records 10,000 or so distinct CDR3 sequences, 35% to 45% being singletons. The sample consisted of CD4+ T cells from blood, cultured in vitro. The receptors were gathered from a human donor in good health.

In its sample, this clonotype was seen a few times. The rearrangement joins TRBV7-9 to TRBJ2-7; the D call may be TRBD1 or TRBD2 (5 bases each). The V and J ends lost 9 bases and 6 bases respectively, with 21 bases between them. The CDR3 is 14 amino acids. The germline gives CDR1 SEHNR, CDR2 FQNEAQ (reference sequence). The DNA for the CDR3 is TGTGCCAGTACCGGACTCCGGACATGGCCCGAGCAGTACTTC. Its translation: CASTGLRTWPEQYF. The whole variable domain, filled in from reference TRBV7-9 and TRBJ2-7, reads DTGVSQNPRHKITKRGQNVTFRCDPISEHNRLYWYRQTLGQGPEFLTYFQNEAQLEKSRLLSDRFSAERPKGSFSTLEIQRTEQGDSAMYLCASTGLRTWPEQYFGPGTRLTVT.

The chain links TRBV28 to TRBJ2-5; D call uncertain. V was clipped by 4 bases and J by 4 bases, with 16 bases between them. CDR3 length: 15 residues. Germline-derived CDR1 and CDR2 are MDHEN and SYDVKM. The CDR3 sequence is CASSSPTISPETQYF. The DNA of the CDR3 is TGTGCCAGCAGTTCCCCAACCATCTCCCCAGAGACCCAGTACTTC.

In this sample, this clonotype turned up a few times. V is TRBV20-1 and J is TRBJ2-7; TRBD2 aligns across 7 bases. With 3 bases clipped from V and 0 bases from J, the junction kept 8 bases outside the gene matches. The CDR3 is 15 residues long. Looked up from germline, CDR1 is DFQATT and CDR2 is SNEGSKA (reference sequence). CDR3 amino acids: CSASRSSGPSYEQYF. The CDR3 region has the DNA TGCAGTGCTAGCCGAAGTAGCGGGCCCTCCTACGAGCAGTACTTC.

The V gene is TRBV19, the J gene TRBJ1-4; no reliable D call. There are 14 residues in the CDR3. Trimming cost V 3 bases and J 8 bases, with 13 bases left between them. CDR1 and CDR2 from the germline V gene are LNHDA and SQIVND (reference sequence). CDR3 DNA: TGTGCCAGTAGTATTACACCCGGGGTGGAAAAACTGTTTTTT. Protein sequence: CASSITPGVEKLFF.

The genes are TRBV11-3 and TRBJ2-1; a weak D match, TRBD2 (5 bases). CDR1 and CDR2 from the germline V gene are SGHNT and YENEEA. The CDR3 is 16 amino acids. V lost 5 bases and J lost 2, with 16 bases in between. The CDR3, as DNA: TGTGCCAGCAGCCCGAACGGGGTGGTCGCCTACAATGAGCAGTTCTTC. Translation: CASSPNGVVAYNEQFF.

This clonotype has only a few counts. This chain links TRBV10-1 with TRBJ2-3, with 9 bases identical to TRBD2. V was pared by 4 bases and J by 2 bases, with 7 bases of the junction left unmatched. This CDR3 is built from 16 residues. The germline gives CDR1 WNHNN, CDR2 SYGVQD (reference sequence). The CDR3 nucleotides read TGCGCCAGCAGTGTCCCGACTAGCGGTAACACAGATACGCAGTATTTT. It specifies CASSVPTSGNTDTQYF.

This sequence joins TRBV7-6 and TRBJ1-3, with D unresolved. CDR3 length: 18 amino acids. CDR1 and CDR2 from the germline V gene are SGHVS and FNYEAQ. V was trimmed by 1 base and J by 5 bases, leaving 21 bases between them. In DNA, the CDR3 is TGTGCCAGCAGCTTAGTTACACCAGACTTTCCACTTCGAAACACCATATATTTT. The encoded protein is CASSLVTPDFPLRNTIYF.

This clonotype was found a few times. The rearrangement links TRBV25-1 to TRBJ2-3; D is perhaps TRBD2 (5 bases). CDR1 is MGHDK and CDR2 is SYGVNS in the germline V gene. V was cut by 4 bases and J by 7 bases, with 12 bases left in between. This CDR3 comprises 13 residues. The CDR3 loop reads CASSGVDSNTQYF. For the CDR3, the DNA is TGTGCCAGCAGTGGGGTGGACTCGAATACGCAGTATTTT.

This clonotype was found a few times. The chain is built from TRBV27 and TRBJ2-7; TRBD2 aligns across 8 bases. Germline trimming cut 6 bases from V and 4 bases from J; bases unmatched to any gene: 8. Germline V CDR1 and CDR2: MNHEY, SMNVEV (reference sequence). The CDR3 runs to 14 residues. This CDR3 is CASRQSGSGYEQYF. DNA of the CDR3: TGTGCCAGCAGACAAAGCGGGAGTGGGTACGAGCAGTACTTC.

The chain combines TRBV20-1 with TRBJ2-3; maybe TRBD1 (6 bases). The ends were cut back, 2 bases at V and 0 bases at J, with 6 bases in the middle. CDR3 length: 13 amino acids. CDR1 and CDR2 from the germline V gene are DFQATT and SNEGSKA (reference sequence). CDR3 residues: CSARQGSTDTQYF. CDR3 bases: TGCAGTGCTAGACAGGGGAGCACAGATACGCAGTATTTT.

The chain recombines TRBV6-5 with TRBJ2-2; 8 bases align to TRBD1. The CDR3 runs to 16 residues. The germline gives CDR1 MNHEY, CDR2 SVGAGI. V shed 2 bases and J 0 bases; nucleotides not matched to a gene: 2. Here the CDR3 reads CASSYQGAANTGELFF. The CDR3 DNA sequence: TGTGCCAGCAGTTACCAGGGGGCGGCGAACACCGGGGAGCTGTTTTTT.

A few counts support this clonotype. The chain uses TRBV7-2 and TRBJ1-2; 9 nucleotides align to TRBD1. The CDR3 sequence is 18 residues long. The germline V gene has CDR1 SGHTA and CDR2 FQGNSA. V trimming: 6 bases; J trimming: 2 bases; junction bases outside the gene matches: 16. Here the CDR3 DNA reads TGTGCCAGCAGTCTATTAGCCCTCCGGGACAGGGAAAACTATGGCTACACCTTC. This translates into CASSLLALRDRENYGYTF.

V gene TRBV10-3 combines with J gene TRBJ2-5, with TRBD1 matching over 7 bases. In germline, CDR1 is ENHRY, CDR2 SYGVKD. The J segment lost 0 bases and the V segment lost 10 bases, leaving 5 bases of the junction unmatched. The CDR3 length is 13 residues. The CDR3 bases are TGTGCCACCTCCAGGGGGAACCAAGAGACCCAGTACTTC. Its protein is CATSRGNQETQYF.

The chain is built from TRBV18 and TRBJ1-2; D remains ambiguous. The germline gives CDR1 KGHSH, CDR2 LQKENI. The V gene lost 3 bases and the J gene lost 7 bases, with 15 bases spanning the gap. The CDR3 spans 14 residues. This CDR3 is CASSPGHPSGGYTF. The CDR3 nucleotides are TGTGCCAGCTCACCTGGGCACCCCTCGGGTGGCTACACCTTC.

This clonotype appeared a few times. The V and J genes are TRBV20-1 and TRBJ1-2; a weak D match, TRBD1 (6 bases). The CDR3 consists of 14 residues. V was clipped by 4 bases and J by 2 bases, with 14 bases between them. The germline CDR1 and CDR2 sequences are DFQATT and SNEGSKA (reference sequence). In DNA form, the CDR3 reads TGCAGTGCTACCGCCATAACAGGGAACTATGGCTACACCTTC. Its protein is CSATAITGNYGYTF.

The V gene is TRBV20-1, the J gene TRBJ2-1; D gene uncertain. Germline lookup yields CDR1 DFQATT and CDR2 SNEGSKA (reference sequence). The V end lost 6 bases, the J end lost 6 bases, and 9 bases lay between the germline ends. The CDR3 contains 11 residues. CDR3: CSADEANEQFF. CDR3 sequence (DNA): TGCAGTGCCGACGAGGCCAATGAGCAGTTCTTC.

The chain uses TRBV7-2 and TRBJ2-1; D might be TRBD1 (5 bases). This CDR3 is 13 amino acids long. Germline lookup yields CDR1 SGHTA and CDR2 FQGNSA. Trimming removed 4 bases from V and 7 bases from J, with 11 bases in between. DNA for the CDR3: TGTGCCAGCAGCTCCCGACAGTTAAATGAGCAGTTCTTC. Translation gives CASSSRQLNEQFF.

The chain carries TRBV5-1 and TRBJ1-1; no clear D gene. The ends were cut back, 4 bases at V and 5 bases at J, with 12 bases in the middle. The CDR3 has 13 residues. Germline V CDR1 and CDR2: SGHRS, YFSETQ. CDR3 residues: CASSDRVGTEAFF. The CDR3 bases are TGCGCCAGCAGCGATCGGGTCGGGACTGAAGCTTTCTTT.

The rearrangement links TRBV6-2 or TRBV6-3 to TRBJ2-1, with TRBD1 matching 8 bases. With V trimmed by 4 bases and J by 8 bases, 1 base remained unmatched. The V gene's germline CDR1 is MNHEY and CDR2 SVGEGT. CDR3 length: 12 residues. In nucleotides, the CDR3 is TGTGCCAGCAGTTGGACAGGGTATGAGCAGTTCTTC. It codes for CASSWTGYEQFF.

The CDR3 here is CASKKAAKFKNEQYF. In DNA form, the CDR3 reads TGTGCCAGCAAAAAGGCGGCGAAATTCAAAAACGAGCAGTACTTC. This chain joins TRBV6-2 or TRBV6-3 and TRBJ2-7; D uncertain. Trimming removed 7 bases at V and 5 bases at J, with 21 bases between. This CDR3 comprises 15 residues. Germline values: CDR1 MNHEY, CDR2 SVGEGT.

DNA of the CDR3: TGTGCCTCTCGACAGGACATCAATCAGCCCCAGCATTTT. Protein product: CASRQDINQPQHF. V usage is TRBV10-3 and J usage is TRBJ1-5; possibly TRBD1 for D (6 bases). The V and J ends lost 11 bases and 3 bases respectively, with 14 bases between them. CDR3 size: 13 residues. Germline V CDR1 and CDR2: ENHRY, SYGVKD.

CDR3: CASSFSGDYGYTF. The CDR3 nucleotides read TGCGCCAGCAGCTTCTCAGGGGACTATGGCTACACCTTC. The chain links TRBV5-1 to TRBJ1-2; D perhaps matches TRBD1 (6 bases). Germline lookup yields CDR1 SGHRS and CDR2 YFSETQ. The CDR3 runs to 13 residues. V was cut by 2 bases and J by 3 bases, with 8 bases left in between.